These 28 T cell receptor beta chains originate from one sample sequenced in a study of T cell repertoires in cytomegalovirus infection (dated 2019 in TCRdb). The listed sequencing device is Illumina HiSeq 1500. The public reads were reanalyzed by TCRdb: fastp trimming at Q25, MiXCR alignment, in-frame beta chains only. Each CDR3 protein gets just one entry, which takes the most common genes and DNA from the rows behind it. The sample records 490,000 or so distinct CDR3 sequences, around 11% of which are singletons. Of the sample, roughly a tenth falls within the top ten clones. The sample consisted of PBMCs. Source of these receptors: a human donor in good health (CMV status not recorded). Some clones in this sample may be carry-over from other donors' samples.

This clonotype was recorded a few times. V usage is TRBV19 and J usage is TRBJ2-7, with TRBD1 identical over 10 bases. V dropped 4 bases and J dropped 0; count of bases not matched to a gene: 3. This CDR3 region has 15 residues. Germline V gene sequence: CDR1 LNHDA, CDR2 SQIVND (reference sequence). The CDR3 here is CASSTRTGGSYEQYF. CDR3 DNA: TGTGCCAGTAGTACCCGGACAGGGGGCTCCTACGAGCAGTACTTC.

This clonotype was counted many times. The rearrangement links TRBV4-1 to TRBJ2-5; D might be TRBD2 (6 bases). This CDR3 is 17 amino acids long. The V and J ends lost 2 bases and 1 base respectively, with 17 bases between them. Germline V lookup: CDR1 MGHRA, CDR2 YSYEKL. CDR3 protein: CASSQTPLGGSQETQYF. Written as DNA, the CDR3 is TGCGCCAGCAGCCAAACCCCCCTTGGGGGGAGCCAAGAGACCCAGTACTTC.

This clonotype has ten or more counts. The rearrangement joins TRBV5-5 to TRBJ2-2; D not resolved. The V end was cut by 0 bases, the J end by 7 bases, with 10 bases between. Germline CDR1 is SGHKS and CDR2 is YYEKEE (reference sequence). The length of the CDR3 is 14 residues. CDR3 protein: CASSLEATNGELFF. The CDR3, as DNA: TGTGCCAGCAGCTTGGAAGCAACGAACGGGGAGCTGTTTTTT.

This clonotype was seen only a few times. The V call is TRBV12-3 or TRBV12-4, the J call TRBJ1-2; the match to TRBD1 covers 12 bases. The CDR3 extends over 16 amino acids. Trimming removed 0 bases from V and 6 bases from J; junction bases left unmatched: 5. The CDR3 DNA reads as TGTGCCAGCAGTTTAGCTCCGGGACAGGGGGCCGATGGCTACACCTTC. Protein product: CASSLAPGQGADGYTF.

This clonotype was seen at least ten times. This rearrangement joins TRBV19 to TRBJ2-3; possibly TRBD2 for D (5 bases). The V end lost 3 bases, the J end lost 1 base, and 11 bases lay between the germline ends. Germline V gene lookup returns CDR1 LNHDA and CDR2 SQIVND (reference sequence). The CDR3 extends over 15 amino acids. The CDR3, as DNA: TGTGCCAGTAGTATTGGACTCTTGGGCACAGATACGCAGTATTTT. It specifies CASSIGLLGTDTQYF.

Notes on this clonotype: An end of the junction does not agree with germline; a read error may underlie this. The chain has TRBV6-8 and TRBJ2-7; D not certain. CDR3 size: 13 residues. Germline CDR1 reads MNHGY; CDR2 reads SAAAGT. The CDR3 sequence is CASRYSASYEQYF. The CDR3 bases are TGTGCCAGCAGATACTCGGCCTCCTACGAGCAGTACTTC.

This clonotype was detected ten times or more. The chain links TRBV7-8 to TRBJ1-2; possible D gene TRBD1, 6 bases. Germline values: CDR1 SGHVS, CDR2 FQNEAQ. This CDR3 contains 13 residues. V lost 1 base and J 8 bases, leaving 11 bases between the germline ends. The CDR3 loop reads CASSLVGQGGYTF. The CDR3 DNA reads as TGTGCCAGCAGCTTAGTGGGACAAGGGGGCTACACCTTC.

This clonotype has ten or more counts. This sequence joins TRBV4-1 and TRBJ1-1, with 8 positions matching TRBD1. V gave up 3 bases and J gave up 5 bases; unmatched junction bases: 8. CDR3 size: 15 residues. Germline CDR1 and CDR2: MGHRA and YSYEKL. This CDR3 reads CASSQQGAGGTEAFF. CDR3 nucleotide sequence: TGCGCCAGCAGCCAGCAGGGGGCCGGGGGAACTGAAGCTTTCTTT.

This clonotype occurred many times. The chain is built from TRBV11-3 and TRBJ2-1; D not certain. The V and J ends lost 2 bases and 2 bases respectively, with 10 bases between them. CDR3 length: 15 residues. Germline lookup yields CDR1 SGHNT and CDR2 YENEEA. CDR3 bases: TGTGCCAGCAGCTTAACCCGCGGAGCCTACAATGAGCAGTTCTTC. Residues: CASSLTRGAYNEQFF.

This clonotype has ten or more counts. This rearrangement joins TRBV28 to TRBJ1-5; no firm D call. Trimming pared 2 bases from V and 6 bases from J, leaving 8 bases between. The germline V gene has CDR1 MDHEN and CDR2 SYDVKM. The CDR3 has 13 amino acids. The DNA for the CDR3 is TGTGCCAGCAGTTTAACCCAAAGTCAGCCCCAGCATTTT. Amino acid sequence: CASSLTQSQPQHF.

V is TRBV30 and J is TRBJ1-1, with D unresolved. Germline values: CDR1 GTSNPN, CDR2 SVGIG (reference sequence). V was trimmed by 8 bases and J by 1 base, leaving 8 bases between them. The CDR3 has 11 residues. The CDR3, as DNA: TGTGCCGGATCAGAGAACACTGAAGCTTTCTTT. Translation: CAGSENTEAFF.

This clonotype was counted ten times or more. V gene TRBV20-1 combines with J gene TRBJ2-3, with 7 bases fitting TRBD2. V gave up 0 bases and J gave up 2 bases; unmatched junction bases: 20. The CDR3 has 20 amino acids. Germline V gene sequence: CDR1 DFQATT, CDR2 SNEGSKA (reference sequence). The CDR3 here is CSARDLTRERDLLYTDTQYF. The CDR3 nucleotides are TGCAGTGCTAGAGATCTGACGCGGGAGAGGGACTTACTGTACACAGATACGCAGTATTTT.

This clonotype has at least ten counts. V and J are TRBV27 and TRBJ1-1, with 8 positions matching TRBD1. J was trimmed by 7 bases and V by 7 bases; bases with no gene match: 23. The germline CDR1 and CDR2 sequences are MNHEY and SMNVEV (reference sequence). This CDR3 region has 18 residues. The CDR3 sequence is CASIPLRTGFIFKNEAFF. In DNA, the CDR3 is TGTGCCAGCATTCCATTGAGGACAGGGTTCATCTTTAAGAATGAAGCTTTCTTT.

This clonotype was picked up many times. The chain carries TRBV6-5 and TRBJ1-5, with TRBD1 matching 8 bases. The germline V gene encodes CDR1 MNHEY and CDR2 SVGAGI. V was pared by 6 bases and J by 7 bases, with 11 bases of the junction left unmatched. CDR3 size: 15 residues. The CDR3 DNA sequence: TGTGCCAGCAGATCTCCCCCGGACAGGGACCAGCCCCAGCATTTT. It is translated as CASRSPPDRDQPQHF.

The CDR3 sequence is CASSQVQGYNSPLHF. The CDR3 nucleotides read TGTGCCAGCAGCCAAGTGCAGGGCTATAATTCACCCCTCCACTTT. The rearrangement links TRBV14 to TRBJ1-6; maybe TRBD1 (5 bases). The CDR3 sequence is 15 residues long. V gave up 1 base and J gave up 3 bases, with 7 bases separating them. Germline V gene data show CDR1 as SGHDN and CDR2 as FVKESK.

This clonotype turned up a few times. The CDR3 here is CASSLVGGHTGELFF. The CDR3 nucleotides are TGTGCCAGCAGCTTGGTGGGGGGCCACACCGGGGAGCTGTTTTTT. This chain uses TRBV5-5 with TRBJ2-2; D is perhaps TRBD1 or TRBD2 (6 bases each). Trimming took off 0 bases at V and 3 bases at J, with 9 bases between the two ends. This CDR3 region has 15 residues. CDR1 and CDR2 (germline): SGHKS, YYEKEE (reference sequence).

This clonotype has a handful of counts. The chain carries TRBV24-1 and TRBJ1-5; 7 bases match TRBD1. This CDR3 contains 14 residues. V trimming: 5 bases; J trimming: 5 bases; junction bases outside the gene matches: 5. The V gene's germline CDR1 is KGHDR and CDR2 SFDVKD. The chain's CDR3 is CATSARQGHQPQHF. The CDR3 nucleotides are TGTGCCACCAGTGCCCGACAGGGTCATCAGCCCCAGCATTTT.

Ten or more counts support this clonotype. The J gene is TRBJ2-7, the V gene TRBV7-2; 8 bases fit TRBD2. Germline assignment: CDR1 SGHTA and CDR2 FQGNSA. The J segment lost 2 bases and the V segment lost 5 bases, leaving 5 bases of the junction unmatched. This CDR3 region has 14 residues. CDR3 sequence (DNA): TGTGCCAGCAGCCCGACTAGCGTGCCCTACGAGCAGTACTTC. Its protein is CASSPTSVPYEQYF.

Of note for this clonotype: A read error is possible here, since a much larger clone lies one base away. Written as DNA, the CDR3 is TGCGCCAGCACCCCCTTTAGCGGGACCCCCGGGGAGCTGTTTTTT. This translates into CASTPFSGTPGELFF. J is TRBJ2-2 and V is TRBV4-3; 8 bases line up with TRBD2. CDR3 length: 15 residues. Germline CDR1 LGHNA, CDR2 YSLEER. V trimming: 7 bases; J trimming: 6 bases; junction bases outside the gene matches: 10.

Sample share makes this clonotype medium-sized. The rearrangement uses TRBV7-2 and TRBJ2-3, with 9 bases identical to TRBD1. The V segment lost 2 bases and the J segment 3 bases; nucleotides outside the gene matches: 18. Germline V gene sequence: CDR1 SGHTA, CDR2 FQGNSA. This CDR3 has 20 residues. The DNA for the CDR3 is TGTGCCAGCAGCTTATCCCCGTGGGCCCGGACAGGGGTGATTACAGATACGCAGTATTTT. It codes for CASSLSPWARTGVITDTQYF.

This clonotype turned up a few times. The genes are TRBV24-1 and TRBJ1-2; weak D call: TRBD1 (5 bases). V lost 7 bases, J lost 6 bases, and 11 bases lay in between. The CDR3 runs 12 residues. The germline CDR1 and CDR2 sequences are KGHDR and SFDVKD. The CDR3 sequence is CATRGVDDGYTF. CDR3 nucleotide sequence: TGTGCCACCAGGGGGGTGGATGATGGCTACACCTTC.

This rearrangement joins TRBV6-2 or TRBV6-3 to TRBJ2-1, with 9 bases identical to TRBD2. This CDR3 has 18 amino acids. Germline V lookup: CDR1 MNHEY, CDR2 SVGEGT. Losses at the gene ends were 7 bases for V and 0 bases for J; bases not matched to a gene: 13. The CDR3 DNA reads TGTGCCAGCAAAGGCCAACCGGGACTAGCAAGCTCCTACAATGAGCAGTTCTTC. Protein product: CASKGQPGLASSYNEQFF.

The chain links TRBV5-1 to TRBJ2-3; D unresolved. The CDR3 sequence is 13 residues long. CDR1 SGHRS and CDR2 YFSETQ come from the germline V gene. V lost 3 bases and J 6 bases, leaving 11 bases between the germline ends. CDR3 bases: TGCGCCAGCAGCTCGGACCCGAGGGATACGCAGTATTTT. It specifies CASSSDPRDTQYF.

This clonotype was seen many times. The chain carries TRBV7-3 and TRBJ2-5; 14 bases line up with TRBD2. The CDR3 is 18 residues long. Trimming removed 5 bases from V and 3 bases from J; junction bases left unmatched: 11. CDR1 is SGHTA and CDR2 is FQGTGA in the germline V gene. In DNA form, the CDR3 reads TGTGCCAGCAGCCCCTGGGGACTAGCGGGAGAGGGAGAAGAGACCCAGTACTTC. Translated: CASSPWGLAGEGEETQYF.

A few counts support this clonotype. This chain links TRBV20-1 with TRBJ2-7; no definite D call. The CDR3 length is 14 residues. Germline values: CDR1 DFQATT, CDR2 SNEGSKA (reference sequence). Trimming took 0 bases from V and 3 from J, leaving 12 bases between them. In DNA, the CDR3 is TGCAGTGCTAGAGATTACGGCTCAAACTACGAGCAGTACTTC. It specifies CSARDYGSNYEQYF.

This clonotype was seen many times. J is TRBJ2-2 and V is TRBV12-5; D remains ambiguous. Trimming removed 3 bases at V and 9 bases at J, with 5 bases between. CDR1 and CDR2 (germline): LGHNT, FRNRAP. The CDR3 covers 11 residues. The CDR3 bases are TGTGCTAGTGGTTTAATGAGGGAGCTGTTTTTT. It is translated as CASGLMRELFF.

The rearrangement links TRBV24-1 to TRBJ2-1; TRBD1 or TRBD2 may be the D gene (5 bases each). Trimming cost V 4 bases and J 5 bases, with 11 bases left between them. CDR1 is KGHDR and CDR2 is SFDVKD in the germline V gene. This CDR3 is 14 amino acids long. The CDR3 sequence is CATSDPGGDNEQFF. Written as DNA, the CDR3 is TGTGCCACCAGTGACCCTGGGGGAGACAATGAGCAGTTCTTC.

This clonotype has ten or more counts. V usage is TRBV7-2 and J usage is TRBJ1-5, with unresolved D. CDR1 and CDR2 (germline): SGHTA, FQGNSA. V lost 7 bases and J lost 2, with 9 bases in between. CDR3 length: 13 amino acids. The CDR3 loop reads CASTWAGNQPQHF. As DNA, the CDR3 is TGTGCCAGCACTTGGGCAGGCAATCAGCCCCAGCATTTT. Supplemented by reference TRBV7-2 and TRBJ1-5, the full variable domain reads GAGVSQSPSNKVTEKGKDVELRCDPISGHTALYWYRQSLGQGLEFLIYFQGNSAPDKSGLPSDRFSAERTGGSVSTLTIQRTQQEDSAVYLCASTWAGNQPQHFGDGTRLSIL.